Listed below are T cell receptor beta chains from one sample, sequenced in a study of identical twins. One entry per CDR3 protein results from TCRdb running MiXCR on the 5' RACE reads. The data hold some 260,000 distinct CDR3 sequences, with 11% to 15% observed a single time. Sequencing used memory (CD45RO+) T cells sorted from blood. These receptors were collected from a woman aged 18 to 35 in good health. CDR3s include the opening cysteine and the closing phenylalanine or tryptophan. The D gene is left open where the match is weak. For some rows the clone size is stated as once, few or many, or as a class when expanded; others skip it.

NA	TRBV11-2	few	TRBJ1-5	CASSHGAGPNQPQHF	TGTGCCAGCAGCCACGGGGCAGGGCCTAATCAGCCCCAGCATTTT
TRBD2	TRBV20-1	few	TRBJ2-1	CSASSGRVSYNEQFF	TGCAGTGCTAGTAGCGGGAGGGTATCCTACAATGAGCAGTTCTTC
TRBD2	TRBV20-1	few	TRBJ2-7	CSATFGAGGYEQYF	TGCAGTGCTACCTTTGGGGCGGGAGGCTACGAGCAGTACTTC
NA	TRBV5-5	few	TRBJ1-1	CASSLFLGFEAFF	TGTGCCAGCAGCTTGTTTTTAGGGTTTGAAGCTTTCTTT
NA	TRBV9	few	TRBJ2-7	CASSVAPQYEQYF	TGTGCCAGCAGCGTAGCTCCCCAGTACGAGCAGTACTTC
NA	TRBV6-1	few	TRBJ2-2	CASSEYRTGELFF	TGTGCCAGCAGTGAATACCGGACCGGGGAGCTGTTTTTT
TRBD1	TRBV25-1	few	TRBJ1-3	CASSAYGTGLGNTIYF	TGTGCCAGCAGTGCCTACGGGACAGGGCTAGGAAACACCATATATTTT
NA	TRBV12-3/TRBV12-4	few	TRBJ1-3	CASSLALTQTGNTIYF	TGTGCCAGCAGTTTAGCGCTGACCCAAACTGGAAACACCATATATTTT
NA	TRBV5-8	NA	TRBJ2-3	CASSLASGRGTDTQYF	TGTGCCAGCAGCTTGGCCTCCGGGCGGGGCACAGATACGCAGTATTTT
TRBD1	TRBV7-6	NA	TRBJ1-2	CASSLDRGVIGYTF	TGTGCCAGCAGCTTAGACAGGGGGGTAATAGGCTACACCTTC
NA	TRBV5-1	NA	TRBJ1-1	CASSLAGVGGTEAFF	TGCGCCAGCAGCTTGGCCGGGGTGGGTGGGACTGAAGCTTTCTTT
NA	TRBV6-1	many	TRBJ1-2	CASSQGPNYGYTF	TGTGCCAGCAGCCAGGGGCCTAACTATGGCTACACCTTC
NA	TRBV3-1	many	TRBJ2-7	CASSQATVYEQYF	TGTGCCAGCAGCCAAGCAACAGTCTACGAGCAGTACTTC
NA	TRBV29-1	few	TRBJ2-3	CSVGRPGDTQYF	TGCAGCGTTGGACGACCTGGGGATACGCAGTATTTT
NA	TRBV20-1	NA	TRBJ2-5	CSASGGEETQYF	TGCAGTGCTAGCGGGGGAGAAGAGACCCAGTACTTC
NA	TRBV14	few	TRBJ1-4	CASSQEVGMGKLFF	TGTGCCAGCAGCCAAGAGGTGGGGATGGGAAAACTGTTTTTT
NA	TRBV6-1	NA	TRBJ2-5	CASSEFRGYETQYF	TGTGCCAGCAGTGAGTTCAGGGGATACGAGACCCAGTACTTC
NA	TRBV19	NA	TRBJ1-1	CASTMKGNTEAFF	TGTGCCAGTACCATGAAGGGGAACACTGAAGCTTTCTTT
NA	TRBV20-1	many	TRBJ2-1	CSARETSWGNAYNEQFF	TGCAGTGCTAGGGAAACCTCTTGGGGGAACGCCTACAATGAGCAGTTCTTC
TRBD1	TRBV14	few	TRBJ2-1	CASRGQGLSYGEQFF	TGTGCCAGCAGAGGACAGGGTTTGAGCTATGGTGAGCAGTTCTTC
TRBD1	TRBV7-8	many	TRBJ1-5	CASSPDRARQPQHF	TGTGCCAGCAGCCCGGACAGGGCGCGACAGCCCCAGCATTTT
TRBD1	TRBV7-7	NA	TRBJ2-2	CASSRGQGIDTGELFF	TGTGCCAGCAGCCGTGGACAGGGGATCGATACCGGGGAGCTGTTTTTT
TRBD1	TRBV5-5	few	TRBJ1-6	CASSSHPGQGSPLHF	TGTGCCAGCAGCTCCCACCCGGGACAGGGGTCACCCCTCCACTTT
NA	TRBV20-1	many	TRBJ1-1	CSARSSRQNTEAFF	TGCAGTGCAAGGTCATCAAGGCAGAACACTGAAGCTTTCTTT
TRBD2	TRBV20-1	NA	TRBJ2-3	CSAPPGTSGRMDTQYF	TGCAGTGCCCCCCCCGGGACTAGCGGGAGGATGGATACGCAGTATTTT
NA	TRBV7-2	NA	TRBJ2-7	CASSLGFQKSYEQYF	TGTGCCAGCAGCTTAGGTTTCCAGAAATCCTACGAGCAGTACTTC
NA	TRBV20-1	few	TRBJ1-1	CSARVSGTNTEAFF	TGCAGTGCTAGAGTCTCGGGAACGAACACTGAAGCTTTCTTT
TRBD1	TRBV9	NA	TRBJ2-1	CASSVGQGSEQFF	TGTGCCAGCAGCGTGGGACAGGGGAGTGAGCAGTTCTTC
NA	TRBV5-1	once	TRBJ2-2	CASSFRSSWTGELFF	TGCGCCAGCAGCTTTAGGTCCAGCTGGACCGGGGAGCTGTTTTTT